The next 17 T cell receptor beta chains were all read from a single sample in a study of spatial heterogeneity in lung cancer. The time point was: sample taken at primary tumor resection. Frozen PBMC, nontumor lung or tumor provided whole RNA, which was sequenced unsorted. MiXCR, applied by TCRdb to the 5' RACE reads, yields one record per CDR3 protein. There are approximately 81,000 distinct CDR3 sequences in the sample; about 12% occur only once, and roughly 4.2% lies in the top ten. The sequencing used PBMCs, collected at surgery. The source of these receptors is a male donor with early-stage non-small cell lung cancer.

This clonotype was counted a few times. CDR3 coding DNA: TGTGCCACGACGGGATCTGGAAACACCATATATTTT. As protein: CATTGSGNTIYF. The V gene is TRBV10-3, the J gene TRBJ1-3; D is unclear. The length of the CDR3 is 12 residues. Trimming cost V 10 bases and J 1 base, with 8 bases left between them. Germline V gene sequence: CDR1 ENHRY, CDR2 SYGVKD.

The V and J genes are TRBV24-1 and TRBJ2-3; a possible D gene is TRBD1 (5 bases). Per germline, CDR1 KGHDR and CDR2 SFDVKD. This CDR3 comprises 16 residues. V was pared by 3 bases and J by 3 bases, with 15 bases between. The CDR3 loop reads CATSDGSEGVTDTQYF. Here the CDR3 DNA reads TGTGCCACCAGTGATGGCTCGGAAGGGGTGACAGATACGCAGTATTTT.

This chain uses TRBV23-1 with TRBJ2-7; no firm D call. TRBV23-1 is recorded as an ORF, its role being uncertain. V gave up 2 bases and J gave up 1 base, with 6 bases separating them. CDR3 length: 13 amino acids. CDR3 region: CASSQIGSYEQYF. DNA of the CDR3: TGCGCCAGCAGTCAAATAGGTTCCTACGAGCAGTACTTC.

The CDR3, as DNA: TGTGCCAGCACCCAAAAGACAGAGAACTATGGCTACACCTTC. This translates into CASTQKTENYGYTF. The rearrangement links TRBV12-3 or TRBV12-4 to TRBJ1-2; possibly TRBD1 for D (5 bases). V lost 7 bases, J lost 2 bases, and 14 bases lay in between. The CDR3 has 14 amino acids.

The chain has TRBV7-2 and TRBJ2-1; the D is unclear. Per germline, CDR1 SGHTA and CDR2 FQGNSA. The V end was cut by 1 base, the J end by 6 bases, with 10 bases between. The CDR3 has 14 amino acids. CDR3: CASSLESRTNEQFF. The CDR3, as DNA: TGTGCCAGCAGCTTAGAGAGTCGCACCAATGAGCAGTTCTTC.

This clonotype was found many times. This chain uses TRBV29-1 with TRBJ2-3; 13 bases agree with TRBD2. The CDR3 runs to 17 residues. J was trimmed by 1 base and V by 8 bases; bases with no gene match: 12. The germline V gene encodes CDR1 SQVTM and CDR2 ANQGSEA. CDR3 sequence reads: CSLLRTSGRGGTDTQYF. For the CDR3, the DNA is TGCAGCCTCCTCCGGACTAGCGGGAGAGGTGGCACAGATACGCAGTATTTT.

This clonotype was detected many times. V and J are TRBV4-1 and TRBJ1-1; D is uncertain. The CDR3 runs to 16 residues. Germline loops: CDR1 MGHRA, CDR2 YSYEKL. The V and J ends lost 0 bases and 1 base respectively, with 12 bases between them. CDR3 region: CASSQDRGWENTEAFF. The CDR3 nucleotides are TGCGCCAGCAGCCAAGATCGAGGGTGGGAGAACACTGAAGCTTTCTTT.

This clonotype showed up just a few times. The chain combines TRBV5-6 with TRBJ2-6, with D possibly TRBD1 on 5 matching bases. The CDR3 consists of 17 residues. V was pared by 4 bases and J by 4 bases, with 18 bases between. Germline CDR1 reads SGHDT; CDR2 reads YYEEEE. As DNA, the CDR3 is TGTGCCAGCAGCACCCAGGGTCCCAGGACGGGGGCCAACGTCCTGACTTTC. This encodes CASSTQGPRTGANVLTF.

This clonotype was found a few times. This chain uses TRBV7-2 with TRBJ2-7; D is tentatively TRBD1 or TRBD2 (5 bases each). The V gene's germline CDR1 is SGHTA and CDR2 FQGNSA. The V and J ends lost 4 bases and 0 bases respectively, with 10 bases between them. The CDR3 is 14 amino acids. CDR3 nucleotides: TGTGCCAGCAGCTCGGGACGGCACTCCTACGAGCAGTACTTC. Translated: CASSSGRHSYEQYF.

This chain links TRBV27 with TRBJ2-7; tentative D call: TRBD2 (6 bases). Germline V gene sequence: CDR1 MNHEY, CDR2 SMNVEV (reference sequence). CDR3 size: 15 residues. The ends were cut back, 6 bases at V and 1 base at J, with 16 bases in the middle. The CDR3 DNA follows: TGTGCCAGCAGCCCTAACCCCGGGGGATCCTACGAGCAGTACTTC. Translation: CASSPNPGGSYEQYF.

On this clonotype: This CDR3 fails to terminate in the conserved phenylalanine or tryptophan, so it likely reflects a read error. CDR3 DNA: TGTGCCAGCAGTTTAGGACAGGGTCCCACTGAAGCTTTCCTT. Translating it yields CASSLGQGPTEAFL. The V and J genes are TRBV12-3 or TRBV12-4 and TRBJ1-1; 7 nucleotides match TRBD1. The CDR3 contains 14 residues. The trim removed 1 base at V and 4 bases at J, leaving 3 bases unmatched.

In nucleotides, the CDR3 is TGTGCCAGCAGTTTTTTCTTACCTAATCAGCCCCAGCATTTT. Amino acids: CASSFFLPNQPQHF. The chain combines TRBV28 with TRBJ1-5, with no clear D. The CDR3 covers 14 residues. Per the germline V gene, CDR1 is MDHEN and CDR2 is SYDVKM. V lost 3 bases, J lost 4 bases, and 10 bases lay in between.

This clonotype appeared a few times. The chain has TRBV20-1 and TRBJ1-1; D is possibly TRBD1 (6 bases). This CDR3 spans 14 amino acids. The V end lost 1 base, the J end lost 0 bases, and 9 bases lay between the germline ends. Per the germline V gene, CDR1 is DFQATT and CDR2 is SNEGSKA (reference sequence). The CDR3 nucleotides are TGCAGTGCTAGAGTTTGGGACATGAACACTGAAGCTTTCTTT. Residues: CSARVWDMNTEAFF.

This sequence joins TRBV9 and TRBJ2-1, with 11 bases fitting TRBD2. The germline V gene has CDR1 SGDLS and CDR2 YYNGEE. The CDR3 extends over 17 amino acids. Germline trimming cut 0 bases from V and 0 bases from J; bases unmatched to any gene: 2. The CDR3 protein is CASSVEGTSGSYNEQFF. Here the CDR3 DNA reads TGTGCCAGCAGCGTAGAGGGGACTAGCGGCTCCTACAATGAGCAGTTCTTC.

This clonotype showed up many times. The chain recombines TRBV19 with TRBJ1-2; TRBD1 matches at 7 bases. The CDR3 covers 13 residues. V shed 6 bases and J 4 bases; nucleotides not matched to a gene: 5. CDR1 is LNHDA and CDR2 is SQIVND in the germline V gene (reference sequence). CDR3 in DNA: TGTGCCAGTAGAACACGGGACAGCTATGGCTACACCTTC. It translates to CASRTRDSYGYTF. Looking up the rest from reference TRBV19 and TRBJ1-2 gives the full variable domain: DGGITQSPKYLFRKEGQNVTLSCEQNLNHDAMYWYRQDPGQGLRLIYYSQIVNDFQKGDIAEGYSVSREKKESFPLTVTSAQKNPTAFYLCASRTRDSYGYTFGSGTRLTVV.

The chain carries TRBV14 and TRBJ2-1; a weak D match, TRBD1 (6 bases). The CDR3 runs 13 residues. V shed 1 base and J shed 11 bases, with 12 bases lying between them. CDR1 is SGHDN and CDR2 is FVKESK in the germline V gene. The CDR3 DNA sequence: TGTGCCAGCAGCCAAGCTGCAGGGGCAAAGCAGTTCTTC. Amino acid sequence: CASSQAAGAKQFF.

The rearrangement uses TRBV6-5 and TRBJ2-3; no firm D call. Trimming removed 2 bases from V and 2 bases from J, with 5 bases in between. The CDR3 has 13 amino acids. Germline-derived CDR1 and CDR2 are MNHEY and SVGAGI. CDR3 in DNA: TGTGCCAGCAGTTACCCCCCCACAGATACGCAGTATTTT. This gives the protein CASSYPPTDTQYF.